This entry is about one T cell receptor beta chain. No antigen is known for it. No much larger clone is present one base from it, and per-base qualities are unavailable. The trial excluded patients who had a history of autoimmune disease or were on systemic immunosuppression. Peripheral blood for TCR sequencing was drawn from every dose cohort at baseline, at cycle 4 day 1 and at cycle 7 day 1. Samples were obtained from an open-label, multicenter, first-in-human phase I dose-escalation trial of ivuxolimab. Adults with locally advanced or metastatic head and neck squamous cell, hepatocellular, melanoma or renal cell carcinoma were enrolled in the trial. CD4+ and CD8+ T cells were sorted separately from peripheral blood before TCR sequencing. This sample is part of a study of OX40 agonist ivuxolimab in advanced cancers. For the wider study: Ivuxolimab, which targeted the costimulatory receptor OX40 (CD134), was an agonistic, fully human IgG2 monoclonal antibody. The paper covers the monotherapy dose-escalation part of the phase I ivuxolimab trial, which included N ≈ 50 patients. Patients were allowed to have had prior anti-PD-1, anti-PD-L1 or anti-CTLA-4 therapy, and more than 30% of the dose-escalation patients had previously received checkpoint inhibitors. Of the 50 to 55 dose-escalation patients, hepatocellular carcinoma was present in around 20, melanoma in approximately 15, renal cell carcinoma in 9 and head and neck cancer in 9. The point of sequencing TCRbeta in the periphery was to test whether ivuxolimab changed TCR sequence diversity and drove clonal T-cell expansion. Intravenous ivuxolimab was administered to patients every 2 weeks at six dose levels: 0.01, 0.1, 0.3, 1.5, 3 and 10 mg/kg. In the dose-escalation cohort, roughly 80% of patients were male, and the mean age was roughly 60 years, with a range of about 23 to 85. Partial responses were achieved by three dose-escalation patients, of whom one had hepatocellular carcinoma and two had cutaneous melanoma.

What the authors observed across the whole study: Partial responders in the 0.1-3.0 mg/kg groups had among the lowest normalized peripheral clonal expansion, especially among CD8+ T cells. The antigen specificity of the clonally expanded peripheral T cells was not determined. Clonal expansion of both CD4+ and CD8+ blood T cells was observed from baseline to week 6 at doses 0.1 to 3.0 mg/kg. Low levels of normalized T-cell clonal expansion were also shown by some nonresponding patients. After ivuxolimab, CD8+ T cells had more expanded clones than CD4+ T cells on average.

Germline trimming: 2 bases from V, 6 bases from J; junction bases outside gene matches: 9. CDR1 and CDR2 (SGHAT, FQNNGV) derive from the germline V gene. The CDR3 sequence holds 17 residues, the cysteine and phenylalanine included. Left in the record is the CDR3 DNA by itself, 51 bases read in frame from the first base. Genomic DNA was extracted from sorted cells for sequencing of the TCRbeta CDR3 region. TCRbeta CDR3 regions were sequenced using the immunoSEQ Assay. The source is immuneACCESS, and TCRdb retained only in-frame sequences with V and J called. Part of the clones is not carried over; for the studies checked, unresolved V genes explain less than half of this, and the remainder is unexplained. The sample table holds 46,000 or so clones, of which 89% were seen once. 12% of the sample comes from the top ten.

The receptor chain draws on TRBV11-2 and TRBJ2-1; 11 central nucleotides agree with TRBD2. The receptor was isolated from an adult with an advanced solid tumor such as melanoma, head and neck, liver or kidney cancer. The specimen comprised CD4+ or CD8+ T cells sorted from blood, sampled in a trial of the OX40 agonist ivuxolimab. The CDR3 region has the sequence CASSLSSGGPLGNEQFF. The DNA sequence reads TGTGCCAGCAGCTTATCTAGCGGGGGGCCCTTGGGCAATGAGCAGTTCTTC.